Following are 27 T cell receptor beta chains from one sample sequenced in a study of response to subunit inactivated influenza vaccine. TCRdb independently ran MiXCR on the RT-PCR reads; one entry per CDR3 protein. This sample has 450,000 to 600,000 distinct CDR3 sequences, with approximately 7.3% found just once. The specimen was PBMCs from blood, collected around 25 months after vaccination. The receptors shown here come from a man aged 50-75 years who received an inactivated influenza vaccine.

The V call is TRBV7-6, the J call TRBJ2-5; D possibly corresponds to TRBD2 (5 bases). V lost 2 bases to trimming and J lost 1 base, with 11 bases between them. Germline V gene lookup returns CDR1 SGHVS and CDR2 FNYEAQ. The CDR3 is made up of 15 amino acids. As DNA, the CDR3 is TGTGCCAGCAGCTTATTGGGGAGCCGCCAAGAGACCCAGTACTTC. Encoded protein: CASSLLGSRQETQYF.

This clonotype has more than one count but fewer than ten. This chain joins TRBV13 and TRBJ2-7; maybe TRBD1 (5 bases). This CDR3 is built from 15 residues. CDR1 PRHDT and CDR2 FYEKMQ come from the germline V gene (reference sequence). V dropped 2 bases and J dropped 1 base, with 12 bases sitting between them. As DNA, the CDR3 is TGTGCCAGCAGCTTAAGTCAGGGCCGGTCCTACGAGCAGTACTTC. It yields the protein CASSLSQGRSYEQYF.

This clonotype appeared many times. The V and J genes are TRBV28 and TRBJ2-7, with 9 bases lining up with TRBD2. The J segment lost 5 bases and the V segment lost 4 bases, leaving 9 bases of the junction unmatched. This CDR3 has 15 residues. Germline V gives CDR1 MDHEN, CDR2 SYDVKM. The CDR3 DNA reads TGTGCCAGCAGTTCTTATAGCGGGAGACCCGACGAGCAGTACTTC. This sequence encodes CASSSYSGRPDEQYF. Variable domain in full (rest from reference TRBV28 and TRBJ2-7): DVKVTQSSRYLVKRTGEKVFLECVQDMDHENMFWYRQDPGLGLRLIYFSYDVKMKEKGDIPEGYSVSREKKERFSLILESASTNQTSMYLCASSSYSGRPDEQYFGPGTRLTVT.

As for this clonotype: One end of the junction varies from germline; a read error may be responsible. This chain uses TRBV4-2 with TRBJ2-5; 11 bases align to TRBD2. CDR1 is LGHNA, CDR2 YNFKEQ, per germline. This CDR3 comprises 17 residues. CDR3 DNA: TGTTCCAGCAGCCAAGCGGAGGGGACTAGCGGTTGGGAGACCCAGTACTTC. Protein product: CSSSQAEGTSGWETQYF.

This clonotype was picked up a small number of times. The DNA of the CDR3 is TGTGCCAGCAGTGACCTAGACAAGTTGGGGGCTTTCTTT. Amino acid sequence: CASSDLDKLGAFF. V is TRBV6-6 and J is TRBJ1-1; D is uncertain. Trimming pared 5 bases from V and 11 bases from J, leaving 18 bases between. In germline, CDR1 is MNHNY, CDR2 SVGAGI (reference sequence). The CDR3 has 13 amino acids.

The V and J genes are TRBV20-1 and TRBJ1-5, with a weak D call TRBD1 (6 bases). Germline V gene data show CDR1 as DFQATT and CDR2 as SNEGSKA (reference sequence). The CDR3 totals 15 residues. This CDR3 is CSATAGTSSNQPQHF. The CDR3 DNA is TGCAGCGCGACCGCCGGGACATCTAGCAATCAGCCCCAGCATTTT.

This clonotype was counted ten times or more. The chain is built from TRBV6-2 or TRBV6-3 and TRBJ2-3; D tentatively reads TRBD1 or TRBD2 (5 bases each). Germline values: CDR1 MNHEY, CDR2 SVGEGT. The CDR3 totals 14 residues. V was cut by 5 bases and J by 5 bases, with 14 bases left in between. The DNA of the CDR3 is TGTGCCAGCAGTACGGGACCCCAAAGAGATACGCAGTATTTT. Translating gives CASSTGPQRDTQYF.

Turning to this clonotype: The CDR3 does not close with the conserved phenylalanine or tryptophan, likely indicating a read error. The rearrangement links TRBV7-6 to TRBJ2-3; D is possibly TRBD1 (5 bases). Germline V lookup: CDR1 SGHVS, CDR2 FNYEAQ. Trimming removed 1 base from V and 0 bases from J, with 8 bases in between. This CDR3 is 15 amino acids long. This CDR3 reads CASSLEGRSTDTQYS. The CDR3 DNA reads TGTGCCAGCAGCTTAGAGGGGCGGAGCACAGATACGCAGTATTCT.

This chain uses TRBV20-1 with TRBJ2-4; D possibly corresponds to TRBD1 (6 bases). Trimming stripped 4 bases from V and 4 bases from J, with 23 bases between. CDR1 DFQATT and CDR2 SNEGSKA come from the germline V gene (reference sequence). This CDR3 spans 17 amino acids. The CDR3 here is CSANTILLQGPKNIQYF. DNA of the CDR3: TGCAGTGCTAACACAATATTACTACAGGGACCTAAAAACATTCAGTACTTC.

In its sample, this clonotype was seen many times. CDR3 region: CASSQDNVQETQYF. The CDR3 nucleotides read TGTGCCAGCAGCCAAGATAATGTCCAAGAGACCCAGTACTTC. The chain combines TRBV4-2 with TRBJ2-5, with D unclear. The CDR3 sequence is 14 residues long. Germline CDR1 reads LGHNA; CDR2 reads YNFKEQ. V gave up 0 bases and J gave up 1 base, with 6 bases separating them.

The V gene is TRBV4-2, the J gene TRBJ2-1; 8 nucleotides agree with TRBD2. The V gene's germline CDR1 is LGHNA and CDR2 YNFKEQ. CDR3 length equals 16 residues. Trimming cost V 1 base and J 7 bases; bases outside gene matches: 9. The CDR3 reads CASSQGAGEYGNEQFF. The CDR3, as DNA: TGTGCCAGCAGCCAAGGAGCGGGGGAGTATGGGAATGAGCAGTTCTTC.

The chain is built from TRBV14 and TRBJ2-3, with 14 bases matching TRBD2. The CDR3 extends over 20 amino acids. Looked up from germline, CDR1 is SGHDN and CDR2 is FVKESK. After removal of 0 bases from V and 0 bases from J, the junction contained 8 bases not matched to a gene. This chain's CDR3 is CASSQDFWTSGGPSTDTQYF. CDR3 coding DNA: TGTGCCAGCAGCCAAGATTTCTGGACTAGCGGGGGGCCTAGCACAGATACGCAGTATTTT.

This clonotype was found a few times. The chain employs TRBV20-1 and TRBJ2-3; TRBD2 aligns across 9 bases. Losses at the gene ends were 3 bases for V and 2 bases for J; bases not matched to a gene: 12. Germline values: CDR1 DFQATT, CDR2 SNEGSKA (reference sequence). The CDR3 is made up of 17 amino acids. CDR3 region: CSASSRGGAYSTDTQYF. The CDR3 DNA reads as TGCAGTGCTAGTAGCCGCGGGGGGGCCTATTCCACAGATACGCAGTATTTT.

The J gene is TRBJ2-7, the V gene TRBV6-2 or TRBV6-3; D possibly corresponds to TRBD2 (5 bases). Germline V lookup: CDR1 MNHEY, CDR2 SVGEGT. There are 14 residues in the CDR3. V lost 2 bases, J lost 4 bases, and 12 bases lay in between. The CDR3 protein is CASSYRPGIYEQYF. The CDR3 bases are TGTGCCAGCAGTTACCGCCCCGGGATTTACGAGCAGTACTTC.

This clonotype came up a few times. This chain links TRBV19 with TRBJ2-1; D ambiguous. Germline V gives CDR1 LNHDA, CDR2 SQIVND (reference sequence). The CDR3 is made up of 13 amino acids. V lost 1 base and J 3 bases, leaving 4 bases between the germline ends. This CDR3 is CASSIGRYNEQFF. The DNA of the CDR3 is TGTGCCAGTAGTATAGGCCGCTACAATGAGCAGTTCTTC.

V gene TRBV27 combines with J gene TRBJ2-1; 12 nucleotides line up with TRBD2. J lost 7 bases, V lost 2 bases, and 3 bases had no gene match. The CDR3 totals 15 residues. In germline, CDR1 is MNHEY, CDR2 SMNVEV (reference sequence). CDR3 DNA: TGTGCCAGCAGTTTAGCTAGCGGGGGGGGGAATGAGCAGTTCTTC. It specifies CASSLASGGGNEQFF.

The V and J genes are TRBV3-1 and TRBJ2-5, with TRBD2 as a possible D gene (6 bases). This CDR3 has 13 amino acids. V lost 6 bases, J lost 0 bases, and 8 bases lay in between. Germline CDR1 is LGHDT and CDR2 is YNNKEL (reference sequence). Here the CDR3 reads CASSQRDQETQYF. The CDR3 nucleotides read TGTGCCAGCAGTCAGCGGGACCAAGAGACCCAGTACTTC.

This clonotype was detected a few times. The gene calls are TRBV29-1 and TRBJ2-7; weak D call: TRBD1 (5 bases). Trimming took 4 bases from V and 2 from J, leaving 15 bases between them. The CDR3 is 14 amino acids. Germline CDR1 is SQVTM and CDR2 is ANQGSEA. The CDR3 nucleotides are TGCAGCGTTGGAAATGGGCAGGGAACCTACGAGCAGTACTTC. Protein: CSVGNGQGTYEQYF.

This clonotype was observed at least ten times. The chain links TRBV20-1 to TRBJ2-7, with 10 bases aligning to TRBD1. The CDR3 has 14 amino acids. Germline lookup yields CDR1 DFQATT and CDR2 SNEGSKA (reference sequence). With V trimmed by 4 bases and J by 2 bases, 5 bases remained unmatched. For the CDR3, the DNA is TGCAGTGCTAAAGCCGGGACAGGGGCCTACGAGCAGTACTTC. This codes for CSAKAGTGAYEQYF.

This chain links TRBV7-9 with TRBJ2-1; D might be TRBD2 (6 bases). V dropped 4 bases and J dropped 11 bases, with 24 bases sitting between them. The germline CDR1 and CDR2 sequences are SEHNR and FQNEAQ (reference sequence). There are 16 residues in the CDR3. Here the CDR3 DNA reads TGTGCCAGCAGCTCTACCATAGCGGACTCTTATCTTAAGCAGTTCTTC. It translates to CASSSTIADSYLKQFF.

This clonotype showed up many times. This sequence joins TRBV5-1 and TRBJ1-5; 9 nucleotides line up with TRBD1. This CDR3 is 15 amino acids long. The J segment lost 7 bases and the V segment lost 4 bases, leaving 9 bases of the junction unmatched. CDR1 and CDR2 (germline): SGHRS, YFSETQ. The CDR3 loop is CASSPGGQGSQPQHF. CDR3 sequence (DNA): TGCGCCAGCAGCCCGGGGGGACAGGGTAGCCAGCCCCAGCATTTT. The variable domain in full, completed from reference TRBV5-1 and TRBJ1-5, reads KAGVTQTPRYLIKTRGQQVTLSCSPISGHRSVSWYQQTPGQGLQFLFEYFSETQRNKGNFPGRFSGRQFSNSRSEMNVSTLELGDSALYLCASSPGGQGSQPQHFGDGTRLSIL.

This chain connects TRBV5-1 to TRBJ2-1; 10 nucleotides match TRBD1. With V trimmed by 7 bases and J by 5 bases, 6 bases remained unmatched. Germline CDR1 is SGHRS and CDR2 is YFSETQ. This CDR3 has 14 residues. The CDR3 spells CASRAGTGDNEQFF. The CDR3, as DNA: TGCGCCAGCCGGGCGGGGACAGGGGACAATGAGCAGTTCTTC.

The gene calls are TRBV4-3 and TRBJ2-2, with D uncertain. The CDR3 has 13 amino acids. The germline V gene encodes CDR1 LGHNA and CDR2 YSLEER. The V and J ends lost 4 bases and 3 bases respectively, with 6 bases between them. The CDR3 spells CASSPDHTGELFF. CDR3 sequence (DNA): TGCGCCAGCAGCCCGGACCACACCGGGGAGCTGTTTTTT.

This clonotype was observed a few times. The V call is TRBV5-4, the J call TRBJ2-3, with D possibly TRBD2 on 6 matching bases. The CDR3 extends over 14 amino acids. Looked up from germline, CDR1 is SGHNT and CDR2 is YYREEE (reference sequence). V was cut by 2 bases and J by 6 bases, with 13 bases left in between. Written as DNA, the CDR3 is TGTGCCAGCAGCTTCAACGGAGGGGTGGATACGCAGTATTTT. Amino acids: CASSFNGGVDTQYF.

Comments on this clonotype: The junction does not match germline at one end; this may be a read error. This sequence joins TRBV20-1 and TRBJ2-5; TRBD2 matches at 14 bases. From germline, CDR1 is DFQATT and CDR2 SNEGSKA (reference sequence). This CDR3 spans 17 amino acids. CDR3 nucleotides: TGCTGTGCTAGAGGGACTAGCGGGAGATATGGCCAAGAGACCCAGTACTTC. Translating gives CCARGTSGRYGQETQYF.

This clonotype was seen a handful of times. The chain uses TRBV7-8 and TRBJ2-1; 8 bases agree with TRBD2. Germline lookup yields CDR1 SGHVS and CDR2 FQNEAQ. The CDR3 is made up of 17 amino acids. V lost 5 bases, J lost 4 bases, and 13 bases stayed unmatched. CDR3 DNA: TGTGCCAGCAGCCCCGGGGCAGGCGGGGGGATTTACAATGAGCAGTTCTTC. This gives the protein CASSPGAGGGIYNEQFF. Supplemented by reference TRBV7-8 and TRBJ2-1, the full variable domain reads GAGVSQSPRYKVAKRGQDVALRCDPISGHVSLFWYQQALGQGPEFLTYFQNEAQLDKSGLPSDRFFAERPEGSVSTLKIQRTQQEDSAVYLCASSPGAGGGIYNEQFFGPGTRLTVL.

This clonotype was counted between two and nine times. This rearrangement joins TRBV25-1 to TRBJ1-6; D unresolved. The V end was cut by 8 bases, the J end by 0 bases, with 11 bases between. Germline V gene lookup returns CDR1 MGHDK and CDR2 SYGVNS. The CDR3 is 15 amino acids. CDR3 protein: CASADPSSYNSPLHF. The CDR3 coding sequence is TGTGCCAGCGCTGACCCCAGCTCCTATAATTCACCCCTCCACTTT.